The 22 T cell receptor beta chains listed next were all sequenced from one sample in a study of CD8+CD57+ T cells in acquired aplastic anemia. It was patients with CD8+CD57+ cell expansion by flow cytometry who were chosen for sequencing. Profiles of TCR beta VDJ and CDR3 were generated from a genomic DNA template. TCRdb reprocessed the reads via MiXCR and lists one record per CDR3 protein. Of 300,000 or so distinct CDR3 sequences in the sample, 45% to 65% were seen once. The sequenced sample was sorted CD4+, CD8+, or CD8+CD57+ T cells (not recorded which) from PBMCs. Source of these receptors: a human donor with aplastic anemia.

The J gene is TRBJ1-4, the V gene TRBV10-2; D is undetermined. The CDR3 spans 11 residues. The V gene's germline CDR1 is WSHSY and CDR2 SAAADI. V lost 7 bases to trimming and J lost 15 bases, with 15 bases between them. The CDR3 sequence is CASTTGRAVFF. The CDR3 region has the DNA TGCGCCAGCACCACTGGACGGGCCGTGTTTTTT.

Of note for this clonotype: A read error may account for a junction end that differs from germline. V usage is TRBV7-8 and J usage is TRBJ2-5; D tentatively fits TRBD1 or TRBD2 (5 bases each). CDR1 and CDR2 from the germline V gene are SGHVS and FQNEAQ. This CDR3 has 16 residues. This chain's CDR3 is CASSFTGTQFQETLHF. The CDR3, as DNA: TGTGCCAGCAGCTTTACCGGGACCCAATTCCAAGAGACCCTGCACTTC.

This clonotype was observed many times. The gene calls are TRBV5-6 and TRBJ1-1, with D perhaps TRBD1 (5 bases). The CDR3 spans 14 residues. The ends were cut back, 1 base at V and 3 bases at J, with 10 bases in the middle. Per germline, CDR1 SGHDT and CDR2 YYEEEE. CDR3 bases: TGTGCCAGCAGCTTGAAGGGGTCTTACACTGAAGCTTTCTTT. The encoded protein is CASSLKGSYTEAFF.

This chain links TRBV20-1 with TRBJ2-7; 9 bases align to TRBD1. Trimming cost V 6 bases and J 2 bases; bases outside gene matches: 8. Germline V lookup: CDR1 DFQATT, CDR2 SNEGSKA (reference sequence). The CDR3 is 14 residues long. The CDR3 loop is CSAAGTGLPYEQYF. CDR3 sequence (DNA): TGCAGTGCCGCGGGGACAGGGCTACCCTACGAGCAGTACTTC.

V is TRBV10-3 and J is TRBJ2-1; possibly TRBD2 for D (6 bases). The germline V gene has CDR1 ENHRY and CDR2 SYGVKD. The CDR3 loop spans 15 amino acids. Trimming left V 4 bases short and J 9 bases short, with 19 bases between. In nucleotides, the CDR3 is TGTGCCATCAGTGCTCTTACGGGAGAAGCGGGTGAGCAGTTCTTC. Translation gives CAISALTGEAGEQFF.

This clonotype was seen only a few times. The chain couples TRBV2 to TRBJ1-2; 8 bases fit TRBD1. The CDR3 has 13 amino acids. Losses at the gene ends were 6 bases for V and 6 bases for J; bases not matched to a gene: 6. Germline V gene lookup returns CDR1 SNHLY and CDR2 FYNNEI. The CDR3 loop reads CASSGQGADGYTF. DNA for the CDR3: TGTGCCAGCAGCGGGCAGGGGGCAGATGGCTACACCTTC.

The chain carries TRBV5-4 and TRBJ2-7; D tentatively reads TRBD1 or TRBD2 (5 bases each). The CDR3 loop spans 14 amino acids. Germline values: CDR1 SGHNT, CDR2 YYREEE (reference sequence). V was cut by 0 bases and J by 5 bases, with 12 bases left in between. CDR3 nucleotide sequence: TGTGCCAGCAGCTTGGGAGGGGTTCGGAACGAGCAGTACTTC. Amino acid sequence: CASSLGGVRNEQYF.

This clonotype was detected only once. The V and J genes are TRBV20-1 and TRBJ2-7; 9 bases are a match to TRBD1. Germline CDR1 reads DFQATT; CDR2 reads SNEGSKA (reference sequence). With V trimmed by 6 bases and J by 5 bases, 5 bases remained unmatched. This CDR3 spans 12 amino acids. The CDR3 DNA is TGCAGTGCGAGTAGACAGGGGGACGAGCAGTACTTC. Encoded protein: CSASRQGDEQYF.

This rearrangement joins TRBV19 to TRBJ2-1, with TRBD1 matching over 7 bases. Trimming at V came to 4 bases and at J to 9 bases, leaving 6 bases not matched to a gene. CDR3 length equals 13 residues. From germline, CDR1 is LNHDA and CDR2 SQIVND (reference sequence). CDR3 DNA sequence: TGTGCCAGTAGTACCTCAGGGGGAGCTGAGCAGTTCTTC. It codes for CASSTSGGAEQFF.

This clonotype was observed at least ten times. The chain joins TRBV15 to TRBJ1-2; D gene unclear. The CDR3 has 13 residues. CDR1 is LNHNV and CDR2 is YYDKDF in the germline V gene (reference sequence). V dropped 0 bases and J dropped 8 bases, with 10 bases sitting between them. CDR3 nucleotide sequence: TGTGCCACCAGCAGAGATCTAAATCGCGGCTACACCTTC. As protein: CATSRDLNRGYTF.

The sample holds a few counts of this clonotype. V gene TRBV29-1 combines with J gene TRBJ2-7; TRBD1 agrees at 8 bases. Germline V gene lookup returns CDR1 SQVTM and CDR2 ANQGSEA. The CDR3 covers 14 residues. Trimming at V came to 0 bases and at J to 3 bases, leaving 4 bases not matched to a gene. CDR3 residues: CSVEEGDRGYEQYF. As DNA, the CDR3 is TGCAGCGTTGAAGAAGGTGACAGGGGCTACGAGCAGTACTTC.

The V gene is TRBV2, the J gene TRBJ2-7; D may be TRBD1 or TRBD2 (5 bases each). Deletions cut 8 bases from V and 3 bases from J, with 17 bases between. Germline lookup yields CDR1 SNHLY and CDR2 FYNNEI. The CDR3 runs to 14 residues. The CDR3 spells CASGDPEQHYEQYF. In nucleotides, the CDR3 is TGTGCCAGCGGGGACCCGGAACAACACTACGAGCAGTACTTC.

This clonotype was recorded a few times. This chain connects TRBV10-3 to TRBJ2-3; D gene unclear. Per germline, CDR1 ENHRY and CDR2 SYGVKD. The germline V and J ends were trimmed by 3 bases and 5 bases, with 3 bases remaining between them. CDR3 length: 11 amino acids. CDR3 nucleotide sequence: TGTGCCATCAGTGATCGAGATACGCAGTATTTT. As protein: CAISDRDTQYF.

V gene TRBV12-3 or TRBV12-4 combines with J gene TRBJ2-6, with D tentatively TRBD1 (5 bases). Trimming cost V 6 bases and J 0 bases, with 15 bases left between them. This CDR3 comprises 17 residues. The CDR3 loop is CASSSNTGPSGANVLTF. The CDR3 DNA reads as TGTGCCAGCAGCTCAAATACAGGTCCCTCTGGGGCCAACGTCCTGACTTTC.

This clonotype was recorded only once. The chain joins TRBV20-1 to TRBJ2-7; a possible D gene is TRBD2 (5 bases). Trimming removed 1 base from V and 2 bases from J, with 12 bases in between. The germline V gene has CDR1 DFQATT and CDR2 SNEGSKA (reference sequence). The CDR3 totals 14 residues. CDR3 in amino acids: CSARGGEGPYEQYF. DNA of the CDR3: TGCAGTGCTAGAGGGGGAGAGGGTCCCTACGAGCAGTACTTC.

About this clonotype itself: The CDR3 ends on some other residue instead of the conserved phenylalanine or tryptophan, so this is likely a read error. V usage is TRBV14 and J usage is TRBJ1-6, with 7 bases lining up with TRBD1. With 5 bases clipped from V and 7 bases from J, the junction kept 5 bases outside the gene matches. CDR1 and CDR2 (germline): SGHDN, FVKESK. CDR3 length: 14 amino acids. The CDR3 sequence: CASSIQTGNSPLHL. The CDR3 region has the DNA TGTGCCAGCAGCATTCAGACAGGGAATTCACCCCTCCACCTT.

CDR3 in amino acids: CSASGLAGETQYF. As DNA, the CDR3 is TGCAGTGCCTCGGGACTAGCGGGAGAGACCCAGTACTTC. V is TRBV20-1 and J is TRBJ2-5, with TRBD2 matching 12 bases. The CDR3 runs 13 residues. In germline, CDR1 is DFQATT, CDR2 SNEGSKA (reference sequence). V lost 6 bases to trimming and J lost 4 bases; unmatched junction nucleotides: 3.

This clonotype has ten or more counts. The V call is TRBV5-6, the J call TRBJ2-7, with D uncertain. Germline V CDR1 and CDR2: SGHDT, YYEEEE. The CDR3 extends over 12 amino acids. The ends were cut back, 2 bases at V and 4 bases at J, with 7 bases in the middle. The CDR3, as DNA: TGTGCCAGCAGCTTTTCCCGATACGAGCAGTACTTC. This sequence encodes CASSFSRYEQYF.

V gene TRBV2 combines with J gene TRBJ2-2, with TRBD1 matching over 7 bases. The CDR3 extends over 15 amino acids. The V segment lost 7 bases and the J segment 5 bases; nucleotides outside the gene matches: 10. The germline CDR1 and CDR2 sequences are SNHLY and FYNNEI. CDR3 nucleotides: TGTGCCAGCACCCCTGTCACAGGGGCGACCGGGGAGCTGTTTTTT. Protein: CASTPVTGATGELFF.

This clonotype was counted only a few times. The chain joins TRBV20-1 to TRBJ2-7, with 11 bases lining up with TRBD1. This CDR3 contains 13 residues. Unmatched junction bases numbered 5, after V lost 6 bases and J lost 4 bases. Germline V lookup: CDR1 DFQATT, CDR2 SNEGSKA (reference sequence). The CDR3, as DNA: TGCAGTGCCCCCGGGACAGGGGGTTACGAGCAGTACTTC. Its translation is CSAPGTGGYEQYF.

In regard to this clonotype: Its ends do not fully match the called genes, so a read error is possible. The chain carries TRBV9 and TRBJ1-3, with no clear D. The CDR3 covers 14 residues. The germline V gene has CDR1 SGDLS and CDR2 YYNGEE. The CDR3 bases are TGTGCCAGCAGCGTATCCCAGAGAGACGCTTTTTTGGCTTTT. This translates into CASSVSQRDAFLAF.

The chain employs TRBV15 and TRBJ2-3; D uncertain. Trimming pared 2 bases from V and 1 base from J, leaving 7 bases between. Looked up from germline, CDR1 is LNHNV and CDR2 is YYDKDF (reference sequence). CDR3 size: 14 residues. The CDR3 sequence is CATSRSVGTDTQYF. The CDR3 DNA is TGTGCCACCAGCAGATCTGTGGGCACAGATACGCAGTATTTT.